The entry below describes one T cell receptor (beta chain). These data are taken from a study of shared T cell receptors in the human thymus. The germline V gene encodes CDR1 WSHSY and CDR2 SAAADI. The CDR3 is 20 residues long. V dropped 3 bases and J dropped 1 base, with 28 bases sitting between them. The method was immunoSEQ multiplex PCR; TCRdb's version includes in-frame clones alone and lacks a portion of them. The profile shows hundreds of thousands of clones, approximately 80% of them singletons. The same data also contributed to another study, on human thymus T cells. That publication notes: Thymus pieces cut out during corrective heart surgery were the tissue that was used. Apparent bias marked the V and J gene usage of thymic and blood repertoires.

The chain carries TRBV10-2 and TRBJ2-7; perhaps TRBD1 as D (6 bases). The sample was thymocytes. The receptor comes from a boy younger than two with a congenital heart defect. CDR3 nucleotide sequence: TGCGCCAGCAGTGACCGAGACAGGTTAGCCTCCTCATCCAATTCCTACGAGCAGTACTTC. This sequence encodes CASSDRDRLASSSNSYEQYF.